This T cell receptor (beta chain) came from a study of STAT5B mutations in CD4+ large granular lymphocyte leukemia. This CDR3 is built from 14 residues. The V end lost 5 bases, the J end lost 0 bases, and 11 bases lay between the germline ends. The germline gives CDR1 SGDLS, CDR2 YYNGEE. Assay used: immunoSEQ multiplex PCR; TCRdb lists only in-frame clones, some missing. The sample includes around 30,000 clones, about 81% of them seen just once. The material sequenced was CD4+ T cells from blood buffy coats. The source is a human donor in good health. The chain couples TRBV9 to TRBJ1-1; no clear D gene. CDR3 protein: CASRNIQLNTEAFF. The CDR3 bases are TGTGCCAGCAGGAACATACAACTGAACACTGAAGCTTTCTTT.